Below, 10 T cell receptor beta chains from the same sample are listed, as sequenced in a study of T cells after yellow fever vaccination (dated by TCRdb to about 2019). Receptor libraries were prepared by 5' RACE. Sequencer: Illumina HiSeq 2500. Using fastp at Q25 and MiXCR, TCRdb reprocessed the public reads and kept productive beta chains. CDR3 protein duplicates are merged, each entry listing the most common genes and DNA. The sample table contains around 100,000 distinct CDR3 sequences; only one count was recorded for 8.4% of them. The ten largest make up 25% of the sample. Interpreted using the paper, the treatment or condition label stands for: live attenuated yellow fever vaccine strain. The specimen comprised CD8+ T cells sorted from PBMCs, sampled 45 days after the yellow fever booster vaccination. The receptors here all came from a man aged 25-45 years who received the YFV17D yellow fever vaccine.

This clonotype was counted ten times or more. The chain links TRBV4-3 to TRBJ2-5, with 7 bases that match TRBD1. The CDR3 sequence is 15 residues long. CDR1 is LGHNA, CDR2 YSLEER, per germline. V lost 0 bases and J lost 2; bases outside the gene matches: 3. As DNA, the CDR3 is TGCGCCAGCAGCCAAGATCACAGGGGTCAAGAGACCCAGTACTTC. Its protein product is CASSQDHRGQETQYF.

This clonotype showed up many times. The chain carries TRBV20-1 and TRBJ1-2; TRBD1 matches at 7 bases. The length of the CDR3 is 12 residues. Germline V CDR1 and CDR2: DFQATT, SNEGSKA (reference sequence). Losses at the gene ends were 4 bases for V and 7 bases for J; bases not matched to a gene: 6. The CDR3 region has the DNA TGCAGTGCTACCACGACAGGGTTTGGCTACACCTTC. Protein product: CSATTTGFGYTF.

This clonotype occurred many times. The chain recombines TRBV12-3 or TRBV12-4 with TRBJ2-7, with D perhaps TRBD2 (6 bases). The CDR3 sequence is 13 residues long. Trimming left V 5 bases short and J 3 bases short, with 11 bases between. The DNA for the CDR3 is TGTGCCAGCAGTCAAGGGGACTTCTACGAGCAGTACTTC. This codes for CASSQGDFYEQYF.

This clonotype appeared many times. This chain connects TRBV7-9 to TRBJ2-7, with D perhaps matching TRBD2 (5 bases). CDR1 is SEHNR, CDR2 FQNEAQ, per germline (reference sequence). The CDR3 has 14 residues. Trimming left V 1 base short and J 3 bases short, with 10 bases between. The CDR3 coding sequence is TGTGCCAGCAGCTTAGGAGGGCACGACTACGAGCAGTACTTC. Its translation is CASSLGGHDYEQYF. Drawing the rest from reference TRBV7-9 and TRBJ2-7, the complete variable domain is DTGVSQNPRHKITKRGQNVTFRCDPISEHNRLYWYRQTLGQGPEFLTYFQNEAQLEKSRLLSDRFSAERPKGSFSTLEIQRTEQGDSAMYLCASSLGGHDYEQYFGPGTRLTVT.

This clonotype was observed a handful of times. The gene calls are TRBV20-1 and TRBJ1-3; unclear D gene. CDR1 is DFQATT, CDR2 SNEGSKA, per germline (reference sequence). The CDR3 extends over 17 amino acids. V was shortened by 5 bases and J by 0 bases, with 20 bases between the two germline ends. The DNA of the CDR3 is TGCAGTGCTCCCCGGTCATCTAAGGACCTCTCTGGAAACACCATATATTTT. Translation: CSAPRSSKDLSGNTIYF.

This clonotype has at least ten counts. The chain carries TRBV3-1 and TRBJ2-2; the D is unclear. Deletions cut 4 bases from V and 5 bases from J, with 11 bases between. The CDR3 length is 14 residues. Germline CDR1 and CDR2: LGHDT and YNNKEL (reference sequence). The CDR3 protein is CASSRERVTGELFF. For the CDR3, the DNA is TGTGCCAGCAGCCGAGAAAGGGTTACCGGGGAGCTGTTTTTT.

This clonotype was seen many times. Here the CDR3 DNA reads TGTGCCAGCAGTTTATCCGGGAGCTACAATGAGCAGTTCTTC. Protein product: CASSLSGSYNEQFF. V and J are TRBV27 and TRBJ2-1, with D tentatively TRBD2 (6 bases). Germline V gene sequence: CDR1 MNHEY, CDR2 SMNVEV (reference sequence). This CDR3 region has 14 residues. With 0 bases removed from V and 3 bases from J, the gap between germline ends came to 6 bases.

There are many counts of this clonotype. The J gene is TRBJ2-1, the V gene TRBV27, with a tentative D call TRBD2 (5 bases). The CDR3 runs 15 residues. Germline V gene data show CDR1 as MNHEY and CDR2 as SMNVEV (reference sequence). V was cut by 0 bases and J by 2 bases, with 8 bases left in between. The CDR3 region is CASSLSSGTYNEQFF. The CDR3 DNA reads TGTGCCAGCAGTTTATCTTCCGGGACCTACAATGAGCAGTTCTTC.

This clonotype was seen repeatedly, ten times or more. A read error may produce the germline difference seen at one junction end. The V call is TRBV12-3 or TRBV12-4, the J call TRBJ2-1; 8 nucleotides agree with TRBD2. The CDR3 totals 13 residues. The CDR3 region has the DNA TGTGCCAGCAGTCACGCCGGGACTAGAGTACAATACTTC. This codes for CASSHAGTRVQYF.

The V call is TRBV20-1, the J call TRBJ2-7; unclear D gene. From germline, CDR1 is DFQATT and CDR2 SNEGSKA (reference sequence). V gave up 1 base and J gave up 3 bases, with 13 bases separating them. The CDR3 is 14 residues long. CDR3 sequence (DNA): TGCAGTGCTAGAGGGGCGAGTTCCGACTACGAGCAGTACTTC. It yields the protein CSARGASSDYEQYF.